This T cell receptor (beta chain) was retrieved from a study of Graves' ophthalmopathy and Graves' hyperthyroidism. There are many counts of this clonotype. Amplification from RNA transcripts yielded the TCR beta CDR3 regions. RT-PCR with HTBI primers came first, then second-round multiplex PCR. In TCRdb, the multiplex PCR reads were re-called with MiXCR into one record per CDR3 protein. The table lists fewer than 600,000 distinct CDR3 sequences, 13% to 15% of them singletons, with about 10% in the top ten. The CDR3 has 12 residues. Germline V gives CDR1 GTSNPN, CDR2 SVGIG (reference sequence). With 5 bases removed from V and 4 bases from J, the gap between germline ends came to 11 bases.

The receptor's source is a woman aged 30 to 39 with Graves' ophthalmopathy. The sample taken for sequencing was blood. This chain joins TRBV30 and TRBJ1-1; maybe TRBD1 (5 bases). The DNA of the CDR3 is TGTGCCTGGGTCCCAGGGTCCACTGAAGCTTTCTTT. It encodes CAWVPGSTEAFF.